This TCR beta chain is drawn from a study of blood T cells in healthy people across ages. The second PCR ran roughly 6 to 12 cycles with a sample-barcoded 5' primer and J-beta primers. TCRdb fed the 5' RACE reads into MiXCR, producing one record per CDR3 protein. The table has over 450,000 distinct CDR3 sequences, around 24% seen once. V was trimmed by 9 bases and J by 6 bases, leaving 23 bases between them. Germline V gives CDR1 MNHEY, CDR2 SVGAGI. There are 15 residues in the CDR3. At least 6.5 million PBMCs were isolated per sample. Total RNA was isolated from each sample in quantities of at least 5.5 micrograms. Separately, the same data were catalogued under a study of T cells of mothers and their children. That work states: In this cohort, donors were three healthy Caucasian mothers plus their six children.

This receptor was obtained from a boy younger than 18 in good health. This chain connects TRBV6-5 to TRBJ1-1, with D unclear. Sequenced sample: blood. CDR3 nucleotide sequence: TGTGCCAGACGCCCTTGGACGGGATTATTTTCTGAAGCTTTCTTT. It encodes CARRPWTGLFSEAFF.